This is a list of T cell receptor beta chains from one sample in a study of blood T cell repertoires in COVID-19. The assay was immunoSEQ multiplex PCR, and TCRdb's table has in-frame clones only and misses some. The sample contains around 140,000 clones, 84% of which appear only once. Sequencing used PBMCs or T cells enriched from blood (not recorded which). The receptors originated from a woman aged 50 to 65 with acute COVID-19. CDR3s include the opening cysteine and the closing phenylalanine or tryptophan. Each record gives: D gene, V gene, clone size, J gene, CDR3 DNA, CDR3 protein. The D gene is left open where the match is weak. The size of a clone is reported for some rows only, either as once, few or many, or as a class for expanded clones.

d_gene: TRBD2
v_gene: TRBV3-1/TRBV3-2
abundance: NA
j_gene: TRBJ2-2
CDR3nt: TGTGCCAGCAGCCAATCAGGACTAGCGGAGCGCGATAACCCCGGGGAGCTGTTTTTT
CDR3aa: CASSQSGLAERDNPGELFF

d_gene: NA
v_gene: TRBV3-1/TRBV3-2
abundance: NA
j_gene: TRBJ2-2
CDR3nt: TGTGCCAGCAGCCCCACGGGGTTTTTCACCGGGGAGCTGTTTTTT
CDR3aa: CASSPTGFFTGELFF

d_gene: NA
v_gene: TRBV12-5
abundance: once
j_gene: TRBJ1-2
CDR3nt: TGTGCTAGTGGTTTGGAGGGGGGGAACTATGGCTACACCTTC
CDR3aa: CASGLEGGNYGYTF

d_gene: NA
v_gene: TRBV21-1
abundance: NA
j_gene: TRBJ2-3
CDR3nt: TGTGCCAGACGGACTAGCGGGAGGACCCAAAGCACAGATACGCAGTATTTT
CDR3aa: CARRTSGRTQSTDTQYF

d_gene: TRBD1
v_gene: TRBV9
abundance: NA
j_gene: TRBJ1-2
CDR3nt: TGTGCCAGCAGGACAGGGGAAGCTAACTATGGCTACACCTTC
CDR3aa: CASRTGEANYGYTF

d_gene: NA
v_gene: TRBV5-4
abundance: NA
j_gene: TRBJ1-6
CDR3nt: TGTGCCAGCAGCTTGGGGGGACTAACCCCACGTAATTCACCCCTCCACTTT
CDR3aa: CASSLGGLTPRNSPLHF

d_gene: NA
v_gene: TRBV4-2
abundance: few
j_gene: TRBJ2-6
CDR3nt: TGTGCCAGCAGCTCGCACGCGGGATTCTCTGGGGCCAACGTCCTGACTTTC
CDR3aa: CASSSHAGFSGANVLTF

d_gene: NA
v_gene: TRBV25-1
abundance: once
j_gene: TRBJ2-7
CDR3nt: TGTGCCAGCAGCACCGGGATAACCCAGAGGCAGTACTTC
CDR3aa: CASSTGITQRQYF

d_gene: NA
v_gene: TRBV27
abundance: NA
j_gene: TRBJ2-3
CDR3nt: TGTGCCAGTAAAGAGACAAGTCCCACAGATACGCAGTATTTT
CDR3aa: CASKETSPTDTQYF

d_gene: TRBD2
v_gene: TRBV19
abundance: NA
j_gene: TRBJ2-3
CDR3nt: TGTGCCAGTAGTATAGATTTACTAGCGGGAGCCCACACAGATACGCAGTATTTT
CDR3aa: CASSIDLLAGAHTDTQYF

d_gene: TRBD1
v_gene: TRBV30
abundance: few
j_gene: TRBJ2-2
CDR3nt: TGTGCCTGGGGACAGGGGGCGTACACCGGGGAGCTGTTTTTT
CDR3aa: CAWGQGAYTGELFF

d_gene: NA
v_gene: TRBV7-9
abundance: NA
j_gene: TRBJ1-2
CDR3nt: TGTGCCAGCAGCTTAACGGCCGGGGACTATGGCTACACCTTC
CDR3aa: CASSLTAGDYGYTF

d_gene: TRBD1
v_gene: TRBV6-5
abundance: NA
j_gene: TRBJ1-2
CDR3nt: TGTGCCAGCAGATACAGGGGGCGCGGTGGCTACACCTTC
CDR3aa: CASRYRGRGGYTF

d_gene: TRBD1
v_gene: TRBV5-1
abundance: NA
j_gene: TRBJ1-2
CDR3nt: TGCGCCAGCAGCCCGGGGGACAGGGGGCGAAGCTATGGCTACACCTTC
CDR3aa: CASSPGDRGRSYGYTF

d_gene: NA
v_gene: TRBV30
abundance: few
j_gene: TRBJ2-2
CDR3nt: TGTGCCTGGAAGGGGAATCCCGGGGAGCTGTTTTTT
CDR3aa: CAWKGNPGELFF

d_gene: NA
v_gene: TRBV7-2
abundance: NA
j_gene: TRBJ2-7
CDR3nt: TGTGCCAGCAGAAAGGTAACTAGCTACGAGCAGTACTTC
CDR3aa: CASRKVTSYEQYF

d_gene: NA
v_gene: TRBV15
abundance: NA
j_gene: TRBJ2-2
CDR3nt: TGTGCCACAGGAGCCGGCGCGAACACCGGGGAGCTGTTTTTT
CDR3aa: CATGAGANTGELFF

d_gene: TRBD2
v_gene: TRBV7-7
abundance: NA
j_gene: TRBJ2-7
CDR3nt: TGTGCCAGCAGCCACGGACTAGCGGGAGTATACGAGCAGTACTTC
CDR3aa: CASSHGLAGVYEQYF

d_gene: TRBD1
v_gene: TRBV10-3
abundance: once
j_gene: TRBJ2-7
CDR3nt: TGTGCCATCTCGCCCACCAATACAGGGGGCGAGCAGTACTTC
CDR3aa: CAISPTNTGGEQYF

d_gene: NA
v_gene: TRBV2
abundance: few
j_gene: TRBJ2-1
CDR3nt: TGTGCCAGCAGTGGACAATACAAGGCTAATGAGCAGTTCTTC
CDR3aa: CASSGQYKANEQFF

d_gene: TRBD1
v_gene: TRBV19
abundance: NA
j_gene: TRBJ2-1
CDR3nt: TGTGCCAGTAGGACAGGGGAGGCGAGCTACAATGAGCAGTTCTTC
CDR3aa: CASRTGEASYNEQFF

d_gene: NA
v_gene: TRBV7-2
abundance: NA
j_gene: TRBJ2-1
CDR3nt: TGTGCCAGCTCGCAGACTGCTTACAATGAGCAGTTCTTC
CDR3aa: CASSQTAYNEQFF

d_gene: NA
v_gene: TRBV21-1
abundance: NA
j_gene: TRBJ2-2
CDR3nt: TGTGCCAGCAGCAAAGCTACTCGCGACGGGACAGGGGGTAACACCGGGGAGCTGTTTTTT
CDR3aa: CASSKATRDGTGGNTGELFF

d_gene: TRBD2
v_gene: TRBV7-2
abundance: few
j_gene: TRBJ2-1
CDR3nt: TGTGCCAGCAGCTTTACTAGCGGGAGCCTCGATGAGCAGTTCTTC
CDR3aa: CASSFTSGSLDEQFF

d_gene: NA
v_gene: TRBV5-1
abundance: NA
j_gene: TRBJ1-4
CDR3nt: TGCGCCAGTTCAGAAGGGGGTAGGGATGAAAAACTGTTTTTT
CDR3aa: CASSEGGRDEKLFF

d_gene: NA
v_gene: TRBV19
abundance: NA
j_gene: TRBJ1-2
CDR3nt: TGTGCCAGTACTGCCCGGGACTTACAGCCCCATGGCTACACCTTC
CDR3aa: CASTARDLQPHGYTF

d_gene: NA
v_gene: TRBV11-3
abundance: NA
j_gene: TRBJ2-5
CDR3nt: TGTGCCAGCAGCTTAGTGACAGTAGAACAAGAGACCCAGTACTTC
CDR3aa: CASSLVTVEQETQYF

d_gene: TRBD1
v_gene: TRBV19
abundance: NA
j_gene: TRBJ2-7
CDR3nt: TGTGCCAGCAGGACGCGGACAGGGGTAAGAGTGGCCTACGAGCAGTACTTC
CDR3aa: CASRTRTGVRVAYEQYF

d_gene: TRBD1
v_gene: TRBV18
abundance: NA
j_gene: TRBJ2-5
CDR3nt: TGTGCCAGCTCACGCATCCCGGGACAGGGGGCTGGAGAGACCCAGTACTTC
CDR3aa: CASSRIPGQGAGETQYF

d_gene: NA
v_gene: TRBV19
abundance: NA
j_gene: TRBJ2-4
CDR3nt: TGTGCCAGTAGTATAATCAGGGATGGGAAAAACATTCAGTACTTC
CDR3aa: CASSIIRDGKNIQYF

d_gene: TRBD2
v_gene: TRBV6-5
abundance: NA
j_gene: TRBJ2-7
CDR3nt: TGTGCCAGCGGCCCCCCCGGGGGGGCCGAGCAGTACTTC
CDR3aa: CASGPPGGAEQYF

d_gene: TRBD2
v_gene: TRBV4-1
abundance: NA
j_gene: TRBJ2-7
CDR3nt: TGCGCCAGCAGCCAAGTTTCAGCGGGAGGTGAAACGTACTTC
CDR3aa: CASSQVSAGGETYF

d_gene: TRBD1
v_gene: TRBV6-1
abundance: NA
j_gene: TRBJ2-7
CDR3nt: TGTGCCAGCAGTGAAAGCGCAGGGGGCTTCGAGCAGTACTTC
CDR3aa: CASSESAGGFEQYF

d_gene: TRBD2
v_gene: TRBV19
abundance: NA
j_gene: TRBJ2-1
CDR3nt: TGTGCCAGTAGTATAGAAAGGCTAGCGGGAGGGCAAGAGCAGTTCTTC
CDR3aa: CASSIERLAGGQEQFF

d_gene: NA
v_gene: TRBV29-1
abundance: NA
j_gene: TRBJ1-1
CDR3nt: TGCAGCGTGACAAGGGGGTTCACTGAAGCTTTCTTT
CDR3aa: CSVTRGFTEAFF

d_gene: TRBD1
v_gene: TRBV2
abundance: NA
j_gene: TRBJ1-5
CDR3nt: TGTGCCAGCAGCGCAATAGGGACAGGGCTGCAGCCCCAGCATTTT
CDR3aa: CASSAIGTGLQPQHF

d_gene: NA
v_gene: TRBV28
abundance: NA
j_gene: TRBJ1-3
CDR3nt: TGTGCCAGCAGTTTAGGGCTTTTCAACTCTGGAAACACCATATATTTT
CDR3aa: CASSLGLFNSGNTIYF

d_gene: TRBD1
v_gene: TRBV5-1
abundance: few
j_gene: TRBJ2-2
CDR3nt: TGCGCCAGCAGTACAACAGGGGGCTCCGGGGAGCTGTTTTTT
CDR3aa: CASSTTGGSGELFF

d_gene: TRBD1
v_gene: TRBV5-6
abundance: NA
j_gene: TRBJ2-1
CDR3nt: TGTGCCAGCAGCTTGCCAGACAGGGGGCTAAGGGATGAGCAGTTCTTC
CDR3aa: CASSLPDRGLRDEQFF

d_gene: TRBD2
v_gene: TRBV11-3
abundance: once
j_gene: TRBJ2-1
CDR3nt: TGTGCCAGCAGCTTGGGACTAGCGGGAGCCGGGGATGAGCAGTTCTTC
CDR3aa: CASSLGLAGAGDEQFF

d_gene: NA
v_gene: TRBV30
abundance: NA
j_gene: TRBJ1-1
CDR3nt: TGTGCCTGGTGGGGAGAGAACACTGAAGCTTTCTTT
CDR3aa: CAWWGENTEAFF

d_gene: TRBD2
v_gene: TRBV5-1
abundance: once
j_gene: TRBJ2-3
CDR3nt: TGCGCCAGCAGCTTTCAAGGGACTAGACCAGATACGCAGTATTTT
CDR3aa: CASSFQGTRPDTQYF

d_gene: NA
v_gene: TRBV18
abundance: NA
j_gene: TRBJ2-7
CDR3nt: TGTGCCAGCTCACCGTATTTGCCTGGACATATCTCCTACGAGCAGTACTTC
CDR3aa: CASSPYLPGHISYEQYF

d_gene: TRBD1
v_gene: TRBV2
abundance: once
j_gene: TRBJ1-2
CDR3nt: TGTGCCAGCAGTGAACGGGAGGGGGCTCGGTATGGCTACACCTTC
CDR3aa: CASSEREGARYGYTF